The 24 T cell receptor beta chains presented below share a single source sample, sequenced in a study of OX40 agonist ivuxolimab in advanced cancers. Here immunoSEQ multiplex PCR was the method, and the copy in TCRdb shows in-frame clones only, minus some. Among over 45,000 clones listed, approximately 88% were seen once. The material sequenced was CD4+ or CD8+ T cells sorted from blood, taken in a trial of the OX40 agonist ivuxolimab. The receptors here all came from an adult with an advanced solid tumor such as melanoma, head and neck, liver or kidney cancer.

The chain couples TRBV2 to TRBJ1-4; D remains ambiguous. CDR3 length: 10 amino acids. CDR1 and CDR2 (germline): SNHLY, FYNNEI. The V gene lost 4 bases and the J gene lost 11 bases, with 5 bases spanning the gap. The CDR3 DNA is TGTGCCAGCAGTGTGGGTAAACTGTTTTTT. As protein: CASSVGKLFF.

The rearrangement uses TRBV27 and TRBJ2-6; 8 bases match TRBD1. This CDR3 contains 16 residues. Germline CDR1 is MNHEY and CDR2 is SMNVEV (reference sequence). The V segment lost 6 bases and the J segment 0 bases; nucleotides outside the gene matches: 4. For the CDR3, the DNA is TGTGCCAGCAGACTCCAGGGGGCCTCTGGGGCCAACGTCCTGACTTTC. Encoded protein: CASRLQGASGANVLTF.

This sequence joins TRBV2 and TRBJ1-5; the D gene is possibly TRBD1 (5 bases). V lost 6 bases, J lost 6 bases, and 15 bases lay in between. The CDR3 is 14 amino acids. The V gene's germline CDR1 is SNHLY and CDR2 FYNNEI. This CDR3 reads CASRGVHPGQPQHF. Here the CDR3 DNA reads TGTGCCAGCAGGGGGGTACATCCTGGTCAGCCCCAGCATTTT.

This clone came up once. The CDR3 loop is CASGWFYEQYF. CDR3 DNA sequence: TGTGCCAGTGGTTGGTTCTACGAGCAGTACTTC. The chain carries TRBV2 and TRBJ2-7; D call uncertain. CDR3 length: 11 amino acids. V was trimmed by 9 bases and J by 3 bases, leaving 9 bases between them. Germline CDR1 reads SNHLY; CDR2 reads FYNNEI. Drawing the rest from reference TRBV2 and TRBJ2-7, the complete variable domain is EPEVTQTPSHQVTQMGQEVILRCVPISNHLYFYWYRQILGQKVEFLVSFYNNEISEKSEIFDDQFSVERPDGSNFTLKIRSTKLEDSAMYFCASGWFYEQYFGPGTRLTVT.

This clone was observed a few times. V usage is TRBV6-4 and J usage is TRBJ2-5; no definite D call. Between the trimmed V and J ends, which lost 5 bases and 1 base, there was a span of 8 bases. This CDR3 spans 13 amino acids. CDR1 and CDR2 (germline): MRHNA, SNTAGT. The CDR3 DNA reads as TGTGCCAGCAGTCAGGATATCCAAGAGACCCAGTACTTC. Translating gives CASSQDIQETQYF.

The chain is built from TRBV30 and TRBJ2-1; 12 bases map to TRBD1. The J segment lost 12 bases and the V segment lost 0 bases, leaving 3 bases of the junction unmatched. The CDR3 totals 13 residues. Germline CDR1 GTSNPN, CDR2 SVGIG (reference sequence). CDR3 protein: CAWSVGTGGSQFF. The CDR3, as DNA: TGTGCCTGGAGTGTGGGGACAGGGGGCTCGCAGTTCTTC. Using reference TRBV30 and TRBJ2-1 for the parts outside the CDR3, the full variable domain is SQTIHQWPATLVQPVGSPLSLECTVEGTSNPNLYWYRQAAGRGLQLLFYSVGIGQISSEVPQNLSASRPQDRQFILSSKKLLLSDSGFYLCAWSVGTGGSQFFGPGTRLTVL.

This clone appeared once. The chain uses TRBV18 and TRBJ2-5; D uncertain. V was pared by 3 bases and J by 2 bases, with 16 bases between. The V gene's germline CDR1 is KGHSH and CDR2 LQKENI. The CDR3 length is 16 residues. The CDR3 nucleotides are TGTGCCAGCTCACCTGCGAGCTCCTCAAATCAAGAGACCCAGTACTTC. Protein product: CASSPASSSNQETQYF.

The rearrangement links TRBV7-9 to TRBJ2-3, with TRBD2 as a possible D gene (5 bases). The CDR3 totals 14 residues. Germline assignment: CDR1 SEHNR and CDR2 FQNEAQ (reference sequence). Between the trimmed V and J ends, which lost 4 bases and 6 bases, there was a span of 14 bases. The CDR3: CASSSRDYFDTQYF. CDR3 bases: TGTGCCAGCAGCTCCCGAGACTACTTCGATACGCAGTATTTT. The whole variable domain, filled in from reference TRBV7-9 and TRBJ2-3, reads DTGVSQNPRHKITKRGQNVTFRCDPISEHNRLYWYRQTLGQGPEFLTYFQNEAQLEKSRLLSDRFSAERPKGSFSTLEIQRTEQGDSAMYLCASSSRDYFDTQYFGPGTRLTVL.

The chain is built from TRBV4-1 and TRBJ2-2, with D maybe TRBD1 (5 bases). Germline V gene lookup returns CDR1 MGHRA and CDR2 YSYEKL. The CDR3 has 13 amino acids. Between the trimmed V and J ends, which lost 4 bases and 6 bases, there was a span of 9 bases. CDR3 sequence reads: CASSRGYPGELFF. The CDR3 bases are TGCGCCAGCAGCCGGGGCTACCCCGGGGAGCTGTTTTTT.

The V gene is TRBV10-2, the J gene TRBJ2-5; 9 nucleotides line up with TRBD2. The length of the CDR3 is 13 residues. J gave up 5 bases and V 8 bases, and 6 bases lay outside the gene matches. From germline, CDR1 is WSHSY and CDR2 SAAADI. Here the CDR3 reads CASLAGWGETQYF. In DNA, the CDR3 is TGCGCCAGCCTAGCGGGATGGGGTGAGACCCAGTACTTC.

The J gene is TRBJ2-7, the V gene TRBV20-1, with 8 bases lining up with TRBD1. The CDR3 is made up of 11 amino acids. CDR1 and CDR2 from the germline V gene are DFQATT and SNEGSKA (reference sequence). The CDR3 sequence is CSEQGAYEQYF. The DNA for the CDR3 is TGCAGCGAACAGGGGGCCTACGAGCAGTACTTC.

The chain has TRBV18 and TRBJ2-1; TRBD2 matches 9 bases. Unmatched junction bases numbered 1, after V lost 0 bases and J lost 4 bases. Looked up from germline, CDR1 is KGHSH and CDR2 is LQKENI. The CDR3 is made up of 15 amino acids. The CDR3 nucleotides read TGTGCCAGCTCACCACCGACTAGCGGATACAATGAGCAGTTCTTC. Residues: CASSPPTSGYNEQFF.

The rearrangement links TRBV20-1 to TRBJ2-2; no firm D call. This CDR3 has 11 amino acids. Trimming removed 1 base from V and 13 bases from J, with 10 bases in between. Germline CDR1 DFQATT, CDR2 SNEGSKA (reference sequence). The chain's CDR3 is CSARGPTALFF. For the CDR3, the DNA is TGCAGTGCTAGAGGGCCTACTGCGCTGTTTTTT.

The chain joins TRBV10-3 to TRBJ2-7; perhaps TRBD2 as D (5 bases). This CDR3 is 14 amino acids long. Trimming cost V 2 bases and J 0 bases, with 8 bases left between them. Germline CDR1 and CDR2: ENHRY and SYGVKD. CDR3 DNA: TGTGCCATCAGTGAGGAGGGCGGCTCCTACGAGCAGTACTTC. Protein product: CAISEEGGSYEQYF.

The CDR3 DNA is TGTGCCAGCAAACGGTATAGCAATCAGCCCCAGCATTTT. This translates into CASKRYSNQPQHF. The chain links TRBV5-8 to TRBJ1-5; D remains unclear. CDR3 length: 13 amino acids. Trimming took off 6 bases at V and 0 bases at J, with 7 bases between the two ends. Germline V gene lookup returns CDR1 SGHTS and CDR2 YDEGEE.

The chain recombines TRBV18 with TRBJ2-7; D is uncertain. This CDR3 region has 15 residues. The V end lost 1 base, the J end lost 7 bases, and 17 bases lay between the germline ends. Germline V gives CDR1 KGHSH, CDR2 LQKENI. As DNA, the CDR3 is TGTGCCAGCTCACCACAGAGGTCTACGGCTGTAGAGCAGTACTTC. It encodes CASSPQRSTAVEQYF.

The chain recombines TRBV19 with TRBJ2-5, with unresolved D. Trimming removed 4 bases at V and 1 base at J, with 16 bases between. CDR1 is LNHDA and CDR2 is SQIVND in the germline V gene (reference sequence). The CDR3 is made up of 16 amino acids. The CDR3 sequence is CASSKRSLYPQETQYF. CDR3 bases: TGTGCCAGTAGTAAGAGGTCCCTATACCCCCAAGAGACCCAGTACTTC. The full variable domain, completed using reference TRBV19 and TRBJ2-5, is DGGITQSPKYLFRKEGQNVTLSCEQNLNHDAMYWYRQDPGQGLRLIYYSQIVNDFQKGDIAEGYSVSREKKESFPLTVTSAQKNPTAFYLCASSKRSLYPQETQYFGPGTRLLVL.

Notes on this clone: The sample carries other DNA sequences with the same CDR3. The V gene is TRBV9, the J gene TRBJ2-2; the match to TRBD1 covers 8 bases. The CDR3 covers 18 residues. Germline V gene data show CDR1 as SGDLS and CDR2 as YYNGEE. The J segment lost 2 bases and the V segment lost 0 bases, leaving 9 bases of the junction unmatched. As DNA, the CDR3 is TGTGCCAGCAGCGTAGCCCCACTGACAGGGGTCAACACCGGGGAGCTGTTTTTT. Its translation is CASSVAPLTGVNTGELFF.

The gene calls are TRBV5-8 and TRBJ2-2; TRBD1 matches 8 bases. CDR1 is SGHTS, CDR2 YDEGEE, per germline. The CDR3 extends over 18 amino acids. V trimming: 1 base; J trimming: 5 bases; junction bases outside the gene matches: 13. CDR3 coding DNA: TGTGCCAGCAGCTTGTTCGTCTTTGGGACAGGAAGTACCGGGGAGCTGTTTTTT. It encodes CASSLFVFGTGSTGELFF. The full variable domain, its missing parts supplied by reference TRBV5-8 and TRBJ2-2, is EAGVTQSPTHLIKTRGQQATLRCSPISGHTSVYWYQQALGLGLQFLLWYDEGEERNRGNFPPRFSGRQFPNYSSELNVNALELEDSALYLCASSLFVFGTGSTGELFFGEGSRLTVL.

The chain uses TRBV18 and TRBJ2-7, with 7 nucleotides matching TRBD2. The CDR3 covers 17 residues. The germline gives CDR1 KGHSH, CDR2 LQKENI. The ends lost 1 base at V and 2 bases at J; junction bases unmatched: 11. The CDR3 region has the DNA TGTGCCAGCTCACCACTTTGGGGACTAAAATCAACCTACGAGCAGTACTTC. The encoded protein is CASSPLWGLKSTYEQYF.

The chain uses TRBV27 and TRBJ1-5; no definite D call. The CDR3 runs 13 residues. Trimming pared 5 bases from V and 15 bases from J, leaving 20 bases between. The germline CDR1 and CDR2 sequences are MNHEY and SMNVEV (reference sequence). The CDR3 is CASSPNPGKHWHF. DNA of the CDR3: TGTGCCAGCAGTCCCAATCCTGGGAAGCACTGGCATTTT.

This clone was counted a single time. In DNA form, the CDR3 reads TGTGCCAGCAGCGCGACAGGGGGCGAAATCTACGAGCAGTACTTC. The encoded protein is CASSATGGEIYEQYF. The rearrangement uses TRBV5-4 and TRBJ2-5, with TRBD1 identical over 10 bases. Judging by the DNA end, TRBJ2-7 fits better; the J call may be wrong. This CDR3 is 15 amino acids long. CDR1 is SGHNT, CDR2 YYREEE, per germline (reference sequence).

This chain connects TRBV28 to TRBJ2-1, with TRBD2 identical over 7 bases. From germline, CDR1 is MDHEN and CDR2 SYDVKM. This CDR3 contains 15 residues. V was pared by 10 bases and J by 7 bases, with 16 bases of the junction left unmatched. As DNA, the CDR3 is TGTGCCATCGCACGGGCGGGGGTGGTCGATAATGAGCAGTTCTTC. This translates into CAIARAGVVDNEQFF.

The genes are TRBV5-1 and TRBJ2-7; D is perhaps TRBD1 or TRBD2 (5 bases each). V shed 4 bases and J shed 2 bases, with 16 bases lying between them. The CDR3 spans 15 residues. Germline CDR1 is SGHRS and CDR2 is YFSETQ. This CDR3 reads CASSLGTDGPYEQYF. The CDR3 coding sequence is TGCGCCAGCAGCCTAGGGACGGATGGTCCCTACGAGCAGTACTTC. Combining the CDR3 with reference TRBV5-1 and TRBJ2-7 gives the whole variable domain KAGVTQTPRYLIKTRGQQVTLSCSPISGHRSVSWYQQTPGQGLQFLFEYFSETQRNKGNFPGRFSGRQFSNSRSEMNVSTLELGDSALYLCASSLGTDGPYEQYFGPGTRLTVT.